This T cell receptor beta chain was documented in a study of post-analysis software for immune sequencing data. Deletions cut 2 bases from V and 1 base from J, with 7 bases between. This CDR3 is built from 14 residues. Study-level points and caveats: People with multiple sclerosis had a significantly lower normalized Chao1 diversity than controls did. The five TRBV segments detected at higher frequency in patients than in controls included TRBV5-6, TRBV5-1 and TRBV20-1.

cDNA libraries for TCR beta contained unique molecular identifiers. TCRdb passed the PCR reads through MiXCR, listing each CDR3 protein once. Of some 160,000 distinct CDR3 sequences in the sample, roughly 35% were seen once. This clonotype has just a few counts. Its antigen is unknown. Sequencing used blood, obtained after autologous hematopoietic stem cell transplantation. The rearrangement links TRBV12-3 or TRBV12-4 to TRBJ2-3; no reliable D call. The TCR was taken from a girl between 5 and 17 years old with multiple sclerosis. CDR3 region: CASSLFRGTDTQYF. In DNA form, the CDR3 reads TGTGCCAGCAGTTTATTCCGGGGCACAGATACGCAGTATTTT.